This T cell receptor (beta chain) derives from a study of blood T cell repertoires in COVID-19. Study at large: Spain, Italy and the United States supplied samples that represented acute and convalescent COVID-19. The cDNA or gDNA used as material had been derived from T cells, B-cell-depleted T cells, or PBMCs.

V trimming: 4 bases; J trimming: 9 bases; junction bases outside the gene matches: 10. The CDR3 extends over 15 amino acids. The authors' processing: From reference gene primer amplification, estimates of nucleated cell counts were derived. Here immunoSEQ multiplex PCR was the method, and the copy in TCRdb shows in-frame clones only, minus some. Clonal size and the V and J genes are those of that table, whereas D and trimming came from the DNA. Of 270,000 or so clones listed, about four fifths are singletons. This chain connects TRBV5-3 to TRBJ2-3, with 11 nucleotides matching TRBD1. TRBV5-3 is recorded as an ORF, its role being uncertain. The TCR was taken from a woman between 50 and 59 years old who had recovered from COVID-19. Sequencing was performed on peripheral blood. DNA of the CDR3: TGTGCCAGAAGCCTCGGGGACAGGGGGTTGAGGACGCAGTATTTT. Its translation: CARSLGDRGLRTQYF.